The next 12 T cell receptor beta chains were all read from a single sample in a study of T cell changes during pregnancy in multiple sclerosis. Sequencing used immunoSEQ multiplex PCR; TCRdb keeps in-frame clones, though not all of them. The sample contains 49,000 or so clones, roughly nine tenths of which appear only once. Material: CD4+ T cells from peripheral blood mononuclear cells, obtained in the second trimester of pregnancy. The receptor source for this set is a female donor in good health, enrolled as a control in a pregnancy study.

This chain links TRBV6-1 with TRBJ1-6; D is undetermined. CDR1 MNHNS and CDR2 SASEGT come from the germline V gene. The CDR3 extends over 15 amino acids. Deletions cut 6 bases from V and 7 bases from J, with 16 bases between. The CDR3 protein is CASRSSLALNSPLHF. The CDR3 nucleotides are TGTGCCAGCAGATCTAGTCTGGCCCTAAATTCACCCCTCCACTTT.

The rearrangement uses TRBV11-3 and TRBJ1-4; TRBD1 matches 10 bases. This CDR3 comprises 16 residues. The germline CDR1 and CDR2 sequences are SGHNT and YENEEA. After removal of 2 bases from V and 2 bases from J, the junction contained 2 bases not matched to a gene. The CDR3 reads CASSLMTGGTNEKLFF. CDR3 in DNA: TGTGCCAGCAGCTTAATGACAGGGGGCACTAATGAAAAACTGTTTTTT.

This clone was seen once. This chain links TRBV19 with TRBJ1-1, with D perhaps matching TRBD1 (5 bases). CDR3 length: 15 amino acids. V shed 7 bases and J shed 0 bases, with 15 bases lying between them. Per germline, CDR1 LNHDA and CDR2 SQIVND (reference sequence). The CDR3 DNA sequence: TGTGCCAGTACCAATATGCCGGGGGTGAACACTGAAGCTTTCTTT. Translating it yields CASTNMPGVNTEAFF.

The chain recombines TRBV7-9 with TRBJ1-4; 7 bases match TRBD1. The CDR3 covers 16 residues. Trimming took 5 bases from V and 7 from J; bases not matched to a gene: 13. The germline V gene encodes CDR1 SEHNR and CDR2 FQNEAQ (reference sequence). The CDR3 DNA reads as TGTGCCAGCAGCGCACCCCCTAGGGGGCGCGGTGAAAAACTGTTTTTT. Protein product: CASSAPPRGRGEKLFF.

The chain employs TRBV18 and TRBJ1-2; D possibly corresponds to TRBD1 (5 bases). This CDR3 is 14 amino acids long. CDR1 and CDR2 (germline): KGHSH, LQKENI. V lost 8 bases and J 3 bases, leaving 16 bases between the germline ends. The CDR3 sequence: CASTLTTDHYGYTF. CDR3 DNA sequence: TGTGCCAGCACACTAACGACAGACCACTATGGCTACACCTTC.

The chain couples TRBV11-2 to TRBJ1-3, with a possible D match to TRBD1 (5 bases). Germline V gives CDR1 SGHAT, CDR2 FQNNGV. The CDR3 sequence is 17 residues long. Trimming took 1 base from V and 0 from J, leaving 13 bases between them. CDR3 protein: CASSLVGGSHSGNTIYF. The CDR3, as DNA: TGTGCCAGCAGCTTAGTCGGGGGATCCCACTCTGGAAACACCATATATTTT.

In its sample, this clone was seen a few times. This chain links TRBV7-2 with TRBJ1-6; D is ambiguous. CDR3 size: 12 residues. Germline V gene data show CDR1 as SGHTA and CDR2 as FQGNSA. Trimming cost V 5 bases and J 11 bases, with 10 bases left between them. The CDR3 loop reads CASSGSIPPLHF. The CDR3 DNA follows: TGTGCCAGCAGCGGTAGTATCCCACCCCTCCACTTT.

Notes on this clone: The sample carries other DNA sequences with the same CDR3. The rearrangement links TRBV30 to TRBJ2-5, with D perhaps matching TRBD1 (6 bases). The V end lost 0 bases, the J end lost 5 bases, and 10 bases lay between the germline ends. This CDR3 contains 13 residues. The germline V gene encodes CDR1 GTSNPN and CDR2 SVGIG (reference sequence). Here the CDR3 reads CAWSVQGPETQYF. The CDR3 DNA reads as TGTGCCTGGAGTGTACAGGGACCCGAGACCCAGTACTTC.

This chain connects TRBV7-2 to TRBJ1-1; 8 bases agree with TRBD1. The CDR3 has 12 amino acids. CDR1 is SGHTA and CDR2 is FQGNSA in the germline V gene. With 1 base clipped from V and 11 bases from J, the junction kept 3 bases outside the gene matches. The CDR3 loop reads CASSLVGQAAFF. For the CDR3, the DNA is TGTGCCAGCAGCTTAGTGGGACAGGCGGCTTTCTTT.

This chain uses TRBV19 with TRBJ2-1, with TRBD2 as a possible D gene (5 bases). Germline loops: CDR1 LNHDA, CDR2 SQIVND (reference sequence). There are 14 residues in the CDR3. The ends were cut back, 1 base at V and 7 bases at J, with 11 bases in the middle. CDR3 in amino acids: CASSIVLVGNEQFF. The CDR3 bases are TGTGCCAGTAGTATAGTACTAGTGGGGAATGAGCAGTTCTTC.

The J gene is TRBJ2-5, the V gene TRBV15; the D is unclear. Germline V gene data show CDR1 as LNHNV and CDR2 as YYDKDF (reference sequence). CDR3 length equals 15 residues. V was pared by 0 bases and J by 2 bases, with 10 bases between. The CDR3, as DNA: TGTGCCACCAGCAGAGATCCCCAACAGCAAGAGACCCAGTACTTC. Its protein product is CATSRDPQQQETQYF.

The chain recombines TRBV6-1 with TRBJ2-1, with 8 bases aligning to TRBD2. Germline assignment: CDR1 MNHNS and CDR2 SASEGT. The CDR3 sequence is 15 residues long. The trim removed 6 bases at V and 5 bases at J, leaving 9 bases unmatched. CDR3 bases: TGTGCCAGCAGCCCGAGCGGGGGAAGCGACAATGAGCAGTTCTTC. Encoded protein: CASSPSGGSDNEQFF.